This T cell receptor beta chain was recovered during a study of Graves' ophthalmopathy and Graves' hyperthyroidism (dated by TCRdb to between 2018 and 2020). For the study in its entirety: Peripheral blood was collected at initial diagnosis, before any treatment. To explore V-J signatures that separate ophthalmopathy from hyperthyroidism, a discovery set of 95 to 100 patients was enrolled, consisting of approximately 45 with ophthalmopathy and about 60 with stable hyperthyroidism. In roughly 6 hyperthyroidism patients, T-cell repertoires of thyroid tissue and blood were compared. For training and testing, the roughly 100 patients in the discovery cohort were randomly divided in a 7:3 ratio. After sampling, hyperthyroidism patients received methimazole starting at 30 mg daily, and ophthalmopathy patients received high-dose intravenous methylprednisolone. The study used signatures of the TCR beta repertoire to tell Graves' ophthalmopathy apart from Graves' hyperthyroidism and to predict which patients would progress to ophthalmopathy. For independent validation, a separate cohort was made up of around 19 hyperthyroidism patients plus 17 patients who later progressed from hyperthyroidism to ophthalmopathy. In total, 135 blood samples were TCR-sequenced: 40 to 45 ophthalmopathy, some 75 hyperthyroidism and roughly 17 hyperthyroidism-to-ophthalmopathy patients. Points the paper makes about the study in general: In cross-validation, the 13-signature model distinguished ophthalmopathy from stable hyperthyroidism with 85% to 90% sensitivity and about 84% specificity, and in the test set the corresponding values were roughly 80% and 76%. Most expanded thyroid clonotypes with a frequency above 0.001 also appeared in blood, which suggests that blood repertoires may reflect the immune response in the thyroid. In validation, the model predicted ophthalmopathy progression with about 64% sensitivity and about 73% specificity; some 13 predicted patients were CT-confirmed with GO in a median of about 7.1 months. Sample size was not predetermined statistically, and investigators were not blinded to group allocation.

For repertoire sequencing, TCR beta CDR3 regions were amplified from RNA transcripts. A first-round RT-PCR used HTBI primers with the Qiagen OneStep RT-PCR kit, followed by a second-round multiplex PCR, size selection and purification. Libraries were sequenced paired-end with 100 bp reads on an Illumina HiSeq2000. The original methods were these. SOAPnuke was used to process the reads, removing any read that contained adapters or uncalled bases, had a mean Phred below 15, or lacked an exact match to the constant primer or identifier. High-quality paired reads were merged with COPE v1.2.5. Unique nucleotide sequences were defined as clonotypes and aligned to IMGT TRB V, D and J references using MiTCR v1.1. The analysis was limited to V-J combinations with a frequency above 0.0001, which together covered approximately 99% of repertoires. A TCR clonal expansion and chaos score per V-J combination was defined as the ratio of F50 clonal expansion to chaos observed in the TCRdist matrix. Welch's t-statistics and random forest were used to narrow the features down to more than 10 V-J combinations, which were then fed into a naive Bayes classifier. The similarity between thyroid and blood repertoires was quantified using the Morisita-Horn index. Starting from the raw public reads, TCRdb applied fastp trimming at Q25, assembled clones with MiXCR and retained in-frame beta chains. Rows merge per CDR3 protein into single entries with the most common DNA and genes. The V and J calls come from TCRdb's annotation, not from the publication. Within this sample are roughly 500,000 distinct CDR3 sequences, with about 15% of them counted one time only. 8% to 10% of the sample lies in the top ten.

Ophthalmopathy patients had moderately to severely active disease, Clinical Activity Score of at least 3, NOSPECS grade of at least 4, and disease duration under 3 months. Patients with other autoimmune diseases, uncontrolled infections, pregnancy or lactation were excluded. Diagnosis was based on clinical symptoms, serum thyroxine, TRAb, thyroid ultrasound and orbital computed tomography. Ficoll-Paque density gradient centrifugation was used to isolate PBMCs from under 11 ml of fresh peripheral blood. Total RNA was extracted using Trizol reagent, and RNA quality was checked on an Agilent 2100 Bioanalyzer. To note about this clonotype: This clone's antigen is unknown. One base away lies a much larger clone, so this may be a sequencing read error.

For CDR1 and CDR2, the germline V gene (reference sequence) lists DFQATT and SNEGSKA. Measured from the cysteine to the phenylalanine, the CDR3 is 17 residues long. CDR3 DNA only is kept here, 51 bases in frame from base 1. Trimming takes 0 bases from V and 6 bases from J, and the germline ends sit 23 bases apart. The V gene is TRBV20-1 and the J gene is TRBJ1-1; there is no confident call for the D gene. The TCR comes from a young woman with Graves' ophthalmopathy. Donor details come from another sample of the same person, matched by shared clones. The sequencing sample was made of blood. The sequence in DNA is TGCAGTGCTAGAGATTTAATGGGAGCAGACCCGCGCCCTGAAGCTTTCTTT. Its coded protein is CSARDLMGADPRPEAFF.